The rows below give T cell receptor beta chains drawn from one sample of a study of post-analysis software for immune sequencing data. A single record per CDR3 protein comes from TCRdb applying MiXCR to the PCR reads. Altogether under 650,000 distinct CDR3 sequences are present, roughly 40% being singletons, with the ten largest covering around 1.7%. Specimen: blood. The receptor source for this set is a girl aged 5-17 years with multiple sclerosis. CDR3s include the opening cysteine and the closing phenylalanine or tryptophan. Fields, in order: clone size, D gene, CDR3 length, J gene, V gene, CDR3 DNA, CDR3 protein. A D gene is named only where the DNA matches it firmly. The size entry is marked missing in some rows and otherwise reads once, few, many or a size class.

NA | NA | 16 | TRBJ2-4 | TRBV5-1 | TGCGCCAGCAGCTTGGTATACAGGGCAGCCAAAAACATTCAGTACTTC | CASSLVYRAAKNIQYF
few | NA | 13 | TRBJ2-7 | TRBV6-2/TRBV6-3 | TGTGCCAGCAGTGACCTAGGGTTCTACGAGCAGTACTTC | CASSDLGFYEQYF
many | NA | 11 | TRBJ2-5 | TRBV10-1 | TGCGCCAGCAGTGAGGGAGAGACCCAGTACTTC | CASSEGETQYF
NA | NA | 14 | TRBJ2-1 | TRBV6-4 | TGTGCCAGCAGTGAAACGGGGCCTTACAATGAGCAGTTCTTC | CASSETGPYNEQFF
NA | NA | 13 | TRBJ1-2 | TRBV2 | TGTGCCAGCAGATGGGGGACGGACTATGGCTACACCTTC | CASRWGTDYGYTF
NA | NA | 15 | TRBJ2-3 | TRBV5-1 | TGCGCCAGCAGCTTGAAACAGGGAGGGTCAGATACGCAGTATTTT | CASSLKQGGSDTQYF
NA | NA | 13 | TRBJ2-5 | TRBV27 | TGTGCCAGCAGTTCGGACCCTCAAGAGACCCAGTACTTC | CASSSDPQETQYF
NA | TRBD2 | 15 | TRBJ2-1 | TRBV20-1 | TGCAGTGCTCCTTCTCTAGCGGGAGTAGCTGATGAGCAGTTCTTC | CSAPSLAGVADEQFF
NA | TRBD1 | 13 | TRBJ2-7 | TRBV29-1 | TGCAGCGCGGAGACAGGGGAGGCCTACGAGCAGTACTTC | CSAETGEAYEQYF
NA | TRBD1 | 15 | TRBJ2-5 | TRBV10-3 | TGTGCCATCAGTGTCACAGCGGACAGGGACGAGACCCAGTACTTC | CAISVTADRDETQYF
NA | NA | 16 | TRBJ2-5 | TRBV12-3/TRBV12-4 | TGTGCCAGCAGTCCCCCAAGTGGGCCATTTCAAGAGACCCAGTACTTC | CASSPPSGPFQETQYF
NA | NA | 15 | TRBJ2-1 | TRBV27 | TGTGCCAGCAGTTCCCGGGCGTGGAGAGACAATGAGCAGTTCTTC | CASSSRAWRDNEQFF
NA | TRBD1 | 16 | TRBJ2-7 | TRBV5-1 | TGCGCCAGCAGCTTGGGGACAGGCTTCAGGACCTACGAGCAGTACTTC | CASSLGTGFRTYEQYF
NA | NA | 12 | TRBJ2-2 | TRBV12-3/TRBV12-4 | TGTGCCAGCAGTGCTCAGACCGGGGAGCTGTTTTTT | CASSAQTGELFF
NA | NA | 14 | TRBJ2-3 | TRBV7-9 | TGTGCCAGCAGCTTAATTGGTCGTTTGGGGACGCAGTATTTT | CASSLIGRLGTQYF
NA | NA | 16 | TRBJ2-6 | TRBV7-6 | TGTGCCAGCAGCCACCAAGACAGTACCGGGGCCAACGTCCTGACTTTC | CASSHQDSTGANVLTF
few | NA | 15 | TRBJ1-2 | TRBV7-9 | TGTGCCAGCAGGGGAGGGGGGGTCCCTAACTATGGCTACACCTTC | CASRGGGVPNYGYTF
few | NA | 13 | TRBJ2-3 | TRBV29-1 | TGCAGCGTTGAAGGCCTTCACACAGATACGCAGTATTTT | CSVEGLHTDTQYF
few | NA | 14 | TRBJ2-5 | TRBV3-1 | TGTGCCAGCAGCCCCCCGGAGAACCAAGAGACCCAGTACTTC | CASSPPENQETQYF
few | NA | 16 | TRBJ1-4 | TRBV25-1 | TGTGCCAGCAGTGAATATTCCGGGGCCACTAATGAAAAACTGTTTTTT | CASSEYSGATNEKLFF
few | NA | 14 | TRBJ1-5 | TRBV4-2 | TGTGCCAGCAGACCCGGGACCGAGGATCAGCCCCAGCATTTT | CASRPGTEDQPQHF
NA | NA | 11 | TRBJ1-2 | TRBV2 | TGTGCCAGCAGTGGAAGTTACGGCTACACCTTC | CASSGSYGYTF
NA | TRBD2 | 17 | TRBJ2-5 | TRBV12-3/TRBV12-4 | TGTGCCAGCAGTTTTCCCCGGCGGACTAGCGGGAGAGGGGCGCAGTACTTC | CASSFPRRTSGRGAQYF
few | NA | 15 | TRBJ1-2 | TRBV28 | TGTGCCAGCAGCCCCGCGGAACGAGCATCCTATGGCTACACCTTC | CASSPAERASYGYTF
NA | NA | 14 | TRBJ2-3 | TRBV7-6 | TGTGCCAGCAGCCCCTCGTCGGGTTCCGATACGCAGTATTTT | CASSPSSGSDTQYF
few | TRBD2 | 16 | TRBJ2-3 | TRBV20-1 | TGCAGTGCTAGAGACCCCCTGGGGGGGGACACAGATACGCAGTATTTT | CSARDPLGGDTDTQYF
NA | TRBD2 | 15 | TRBJ2-1 | TRBV5-1 | TGCGCCAGCAGAGTGGGAGGGAACTCCTACAATGAGCAGTTCTTC | CASRVGGNSYNEQFF
few | NA | 19 | TRBJ1-2 | TRBV21-1 | TGTGCCAGCAGCAACCCCCCCGGGGCAGGGCGAACTTATAACTATGGCTACACCTTC | CASSNPPGAGRTYNYGYTF
once | TRBD1 | 15 | TRBJ1-5 | TRBV29-1 | TGCGCTATTTCAGGGGGAAGGTATAGCAATCAGCCCCAGCATTTT | CAISGGRYSNQPQHF
NA | NA | 12 | TRBJ1-2 | TRBV19 | TGTGCCAGTAGTAGATATGGGTATGGCTACACCTTC | CASSRYGYGYTF
NA | TRBD2 | 15 | TRBJ2-1 | TRBV7-9 | TGTGCCAGCAGCTTATGGCTAGCGGGAACCAATGAGCAGTTCTTC | CASSLWLAGTNEQFF
NA | TRBD1 | 13 | TRBJ2-7 | TRBV6-5 | TGTGCCAGCAGACAGACAGGGGGCAACGAGCAGTACTTC | CASRQTGGNEQYF
NA | NA | 13 | TRBJ2-7 | TRBV18 | TGTGCCAGCTCCCGCTCTGACAGTGACGAGCAGTACTTC | CASSRSDSDEQYF
NA | NA | 15 | TRBJ2-3 | TRBV5-6 | TGTGCCAGCAGCTTGGGGGTTTGGAGCACAGATACGCAGTATTTT | CASSLGVWSTDTQYF
NA | TRBD1 | 15 | TRBJ1-1 | TRBV7-9 | TGTGCCAGCAGCTTAGAGGGACAGGTGAACACTGAAGCTTTCTTT | CASSLEGQVNTEAFF
few | NA | 15 | TRBJ2-1 | TRBV20-1 | TGCAGTGCTCCAAGCGGGTCCAGCTCCTACAATGAGCAGTTCTTC | CSAPSGSSSYNEQFF
NA | NA | 15 | TRBJ2-7 | TRBV7-9 | TGTGCCAGCAGCTTAAGCATGGGCGGAGGGTACGAGCAGTACTTC | CASSLSMGGGYEQYF
many | TRBD2 | 13 | TRBJ2-1 | TRBV29-1 | TGCAGCGGTAGCGGGAGGTCCTACAATGAGCAGTTCTTC | CSGSGRSYNEQFF
NA | NA | 17 | TRBJ1-5 | TRBV12-3/TRBV12-4 | TGTGCCAGCAGTTTAGAGGCCGCGCCTTTTAGCAATCAGCCCCAGCATTTT | CASSLEAAPFSNQPQHF
few | TRBD2 | 17 | TRBJ2-3 | TRBV20-1 | TGCAGTGCTAGCGAATATATTAGGGACTATAGCACAGATACGCAGTATTTT | CSASEYIRDYSTDTQYF
NA | NA | 15 | TRBJ2-3 | TRBV6-1 | TGTACCAGCAGTGGCGTCCGAGAAGACACAGATACGCAGTATTTT | CTSSGVREDTDTQYF
NA | NA | 14 | TRBJ1-1 | TRBV7-9 | TGTGCCAGCAGCTTACGGGACAAGAACACTGAAGCTTTCTTT | CASSLRDKNTEAFF
few | NA | 13 | TRBJ2-5 | TRBV15 | TGTGCCACCAGCAGAGCGTTTGAAGAGACCCAGTACTTC | CATSRAFEETQYF
NA | TRBD1 | 13 | TRBJ2-1 | TRBV9 | TGTGCCAGCAGCACCACAGGGGTCGATGAGCAGTTCTTC | CASSTTGVDEQFF
few | NA | 11 | TRBJ1-2 | TRBV7-3 | TGTGCCAGCAGCTCTCTGACTCGCCACACCTTC | CASSSLTRHTF
once | NA | 12 | TRBJ1-1 | TRBV4-2 | TGTGCCAGCAGCCCGCCGGGTCCTGTGGCTTTCTTT | CASSPPGPVAFF
NA | TRBD2 | 16 | TRBJ2-5 | TRBV29-1 | TGCAGCGCCTTGGCTAGCGGGGGGGCTGTCCAAGAGACCCAGTACTTC | CSALASGGAVQETQYF